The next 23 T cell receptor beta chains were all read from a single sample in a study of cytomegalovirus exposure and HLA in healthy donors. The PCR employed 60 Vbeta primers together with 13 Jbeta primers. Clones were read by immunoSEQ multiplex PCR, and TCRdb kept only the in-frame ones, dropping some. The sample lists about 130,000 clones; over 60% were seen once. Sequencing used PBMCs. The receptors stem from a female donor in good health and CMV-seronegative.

The CDR3 DNA sequence: TGTGCCAGCAGCCCCCGGACAGAACCCTGGAACACTGAAGCTTTCTTT. Translation: CASSPRTEPWNTEAFF. The rearrangement joins TRBV11-2 to TRBJ1-1; D is perhaps TRBD1 (6 bases). Germline V CDR1 and CDR2: SGHAT, FQNNGV. Between the trimmed V and J ends, which lost 5 bases and 1 base, there was a span of 17 bases. The CDR3 has 16 residues.

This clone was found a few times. The CDR3 loop is CASSSPRGGYLDTQYF. In nucleotides, the CDR3 is TGTGCCAGCAGTTCCCCCCGGGGAGGGTATCTGGATACGCAGTATTTT. This chain links TRBV6-5 with TRBJ2-3, with 7 bases aligning to TRBD2. The CDR3 contains 16 residues. The germline CDR1 and CDR2 sequences are MNHEY and SVGAGI. V shed 4 bases, J shed 6 bases, and the junction held 13 bases outside the gene matches.

The DNA for the CDR3 is TGTGCCAGCAGCGGAAGGACAGGGATGAACACTGAAGCTTTCTTT. Its protein is CASSGRTGMNTEAFF. This sequence joins TRBV9 and TRBJ1-1, with 8 nucleotides matching TRBD1. The CDR3 has 15 amino acids. V dropped 3 bases and J dropped 0; count of bases not matched to a gene: 4. The germline V gene has CDR1 SGDLS and CDR2 YYNGEE.

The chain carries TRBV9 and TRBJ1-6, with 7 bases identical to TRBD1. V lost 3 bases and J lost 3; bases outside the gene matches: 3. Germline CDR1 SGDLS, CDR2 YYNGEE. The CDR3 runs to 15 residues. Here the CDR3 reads CASSDRDSYNSPLHF. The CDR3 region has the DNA TGTGCCAGCAGCGACCGGGACAGCTATAATTCACCCCTCCACTTT. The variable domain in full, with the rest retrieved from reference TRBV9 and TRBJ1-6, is DSGVTQTPKHLITATGQRVTLRCSPRSGDLSVYWYQQSLDQGLQFLIQYYNGEERAKGNILERFSAQQFPDLHSELNLSSLELGDSALYFCASSDRDSYNSPLHFGNGTRLTVT.

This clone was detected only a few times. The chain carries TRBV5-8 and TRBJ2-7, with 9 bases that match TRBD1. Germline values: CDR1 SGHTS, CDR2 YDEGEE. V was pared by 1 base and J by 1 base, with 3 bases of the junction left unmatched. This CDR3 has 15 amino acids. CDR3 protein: CASSLTGQGSYEQYF. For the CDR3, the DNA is TGTGCCAGCAGCTTGACGGGACAGGGATCCTACGAGCAGTACTTC. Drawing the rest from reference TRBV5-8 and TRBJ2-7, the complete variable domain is EAGVTQSPTHLIKTRGQQATLRCSPISGHTSVYWYQQALGLGLQFLLWYDEGEERNRGNFPPRFSGRQFPNYSSELNVNALELEDSALYLCASSLTGQGSYEQYFGPGTRLTVT.

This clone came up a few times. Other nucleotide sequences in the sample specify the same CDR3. This chain's CDR3 is CASSFSTSTDTQYF. In DNA, the CDR3 is TGTGCCAGCAGCTTCTCCACTAGCACAGATACGCAGTATTTT. The J gene is TRBJ2-3, the V gene TRBV7-2; D gene unclear. The germline V gene has CDR1 SGHTA and CDR2 FQGNSA. Trimming shortened V by 3 bases and J by 0 bases, and 7 bases separated the two germline ends. The CDR3 extends over 14 amino acids. Full variable domain (outside the CDR3, taken from reference TRBV7-2 and TRBJ2-3): GAGVSQSPSNKVTEKGKDVELRCDPISGHTALYWYRQSLGQGLEFLIYFQGNSAPDKSGLPSDRFSAERTGGSVSTLTIQRTQQEDSAVYLCASSFSTSTDTQYFGPGTRLTVL.

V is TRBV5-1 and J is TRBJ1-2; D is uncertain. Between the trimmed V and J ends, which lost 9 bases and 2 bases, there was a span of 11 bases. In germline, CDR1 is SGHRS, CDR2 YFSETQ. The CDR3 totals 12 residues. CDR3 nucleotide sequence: TGCGCCATCCTAAGCCTGAACTATGGCTACACCTTC. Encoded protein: CAILSLNYGYTF.

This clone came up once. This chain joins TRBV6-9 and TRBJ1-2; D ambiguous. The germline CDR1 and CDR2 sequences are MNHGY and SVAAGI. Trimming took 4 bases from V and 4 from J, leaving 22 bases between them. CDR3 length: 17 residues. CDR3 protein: CASSLTRREPPGYGYTF. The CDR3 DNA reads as TGTGCCAGCAGTTTGACGAGACGGGAACCTCCGGGCTATGGCTACACCTTC.

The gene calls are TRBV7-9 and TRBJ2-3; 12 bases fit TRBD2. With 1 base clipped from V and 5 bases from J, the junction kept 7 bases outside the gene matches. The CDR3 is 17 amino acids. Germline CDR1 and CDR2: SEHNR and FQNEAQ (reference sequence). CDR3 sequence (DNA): TGTGCCAGCAGCTTAGGCCTAGCGGGGGGGATTCAAGATACGCAGTATTTT. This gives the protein CASSLGLAGGIQDTQYF.

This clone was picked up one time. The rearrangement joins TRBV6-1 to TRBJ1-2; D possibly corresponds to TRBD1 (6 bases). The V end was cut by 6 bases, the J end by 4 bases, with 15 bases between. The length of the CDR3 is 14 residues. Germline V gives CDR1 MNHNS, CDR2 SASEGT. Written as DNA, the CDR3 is TGTGCCAGCAGCGGAACAGGGACGGTCTATGGCTACACCTTC. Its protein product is CASSGTGTVYGYTF.

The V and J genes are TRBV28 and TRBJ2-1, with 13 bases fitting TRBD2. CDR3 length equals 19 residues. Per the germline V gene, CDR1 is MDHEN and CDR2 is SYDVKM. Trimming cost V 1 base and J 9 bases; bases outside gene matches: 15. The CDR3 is CASSLYHTSGRAWAGEQFF. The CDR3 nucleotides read TGTGCCAGCAGTTTATACCATACTAGCGGGAGGGCCTGGGCGGGTGAGCAGTTCTTC.

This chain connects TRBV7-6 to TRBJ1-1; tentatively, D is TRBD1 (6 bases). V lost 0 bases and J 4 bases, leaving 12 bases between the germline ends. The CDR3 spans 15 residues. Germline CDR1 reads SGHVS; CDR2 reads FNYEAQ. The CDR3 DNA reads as TGTGCCAGCAGCTTAGCGCCGGACAGTTCCACTGAAGCTTTCTTT. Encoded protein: CASSLAPDSSTEAFF.

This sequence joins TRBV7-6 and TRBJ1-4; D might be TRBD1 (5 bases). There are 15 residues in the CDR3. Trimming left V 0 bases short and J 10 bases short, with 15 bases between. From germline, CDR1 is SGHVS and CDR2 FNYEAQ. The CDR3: CASSLAIGGDGKLFF. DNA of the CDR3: TGTGCCAGCAGCTTAGCGATCGGAGGGGACGGAAAACTGTTTTTT.

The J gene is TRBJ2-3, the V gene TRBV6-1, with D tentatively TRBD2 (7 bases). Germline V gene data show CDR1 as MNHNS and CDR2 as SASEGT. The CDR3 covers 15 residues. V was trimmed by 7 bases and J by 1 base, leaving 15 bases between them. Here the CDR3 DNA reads TGTGCCAGCAATGGCGGGGGCCGGGGCACAGATACGCAGTATTTT. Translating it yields CASNGGGRGTDTQYF.

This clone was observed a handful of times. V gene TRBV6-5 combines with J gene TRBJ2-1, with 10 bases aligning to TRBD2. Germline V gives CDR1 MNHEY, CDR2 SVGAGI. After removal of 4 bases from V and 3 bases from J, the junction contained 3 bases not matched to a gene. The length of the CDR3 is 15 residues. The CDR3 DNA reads TGTGCCAGCAGTTCGCTAGCGGGAGACTACAATGAGCAGTTCTTC. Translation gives CASSSLAGDYNEQFF.

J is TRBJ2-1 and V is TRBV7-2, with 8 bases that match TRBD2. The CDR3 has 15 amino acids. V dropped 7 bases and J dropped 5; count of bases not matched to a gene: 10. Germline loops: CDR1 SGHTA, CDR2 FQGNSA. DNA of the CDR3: TGTGCCAGCAACCCGGGCGGGAGGCCAAACAATGAGCAGTTCTTC. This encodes CASNPGGRPNNEQFF.

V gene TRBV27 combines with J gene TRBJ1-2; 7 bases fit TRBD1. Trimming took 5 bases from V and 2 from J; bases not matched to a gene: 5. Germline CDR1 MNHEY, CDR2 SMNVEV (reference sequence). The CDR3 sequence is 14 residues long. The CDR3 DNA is TGTGCCAGCAGTCTAGCAGGGGGAAACTATGGCTACACCTTC. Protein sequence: CASSLAGGNYGYTF.

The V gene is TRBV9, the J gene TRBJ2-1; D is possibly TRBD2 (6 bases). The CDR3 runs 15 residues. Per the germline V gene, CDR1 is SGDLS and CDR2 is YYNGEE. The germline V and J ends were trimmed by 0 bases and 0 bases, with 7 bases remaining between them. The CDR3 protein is CASSVGGISYNEQFF. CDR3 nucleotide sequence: TGTGCCAGCAGCGTAGGCGGGATCTCCTACAATGAGCAGTTCTTC.

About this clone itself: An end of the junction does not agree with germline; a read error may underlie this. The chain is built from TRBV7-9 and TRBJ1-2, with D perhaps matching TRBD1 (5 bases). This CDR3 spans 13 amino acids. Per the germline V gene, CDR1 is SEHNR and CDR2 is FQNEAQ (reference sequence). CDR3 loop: CSSSFGAGYGYTF. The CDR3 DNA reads TGTTCCAGCAGCTTTGGTGCAGGGTATGGCTACACCTTC.

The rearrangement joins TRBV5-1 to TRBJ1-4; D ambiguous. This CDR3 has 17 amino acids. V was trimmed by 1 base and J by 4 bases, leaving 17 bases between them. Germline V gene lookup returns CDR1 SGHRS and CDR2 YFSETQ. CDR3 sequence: CASSLYVSGRGNEKLFF. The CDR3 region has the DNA TGCGCCAGCAGCTTGTATGTATCAGGACGGGGTAATGAAAAACTGTTTTTT.

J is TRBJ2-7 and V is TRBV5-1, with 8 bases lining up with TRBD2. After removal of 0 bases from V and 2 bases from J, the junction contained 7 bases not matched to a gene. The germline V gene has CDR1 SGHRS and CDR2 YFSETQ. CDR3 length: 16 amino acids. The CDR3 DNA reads TGCGCCAGCAGCTTGGAGGGGACTAGTGGGGCCTACGAGCAGTACTTC. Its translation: CASSLEGTSGAYEQYF.

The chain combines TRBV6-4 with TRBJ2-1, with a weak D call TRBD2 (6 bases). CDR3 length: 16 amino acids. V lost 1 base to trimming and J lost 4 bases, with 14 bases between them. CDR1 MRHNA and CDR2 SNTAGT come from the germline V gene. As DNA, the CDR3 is TGTGCCAGCAGTGACTATGGCGGGGCGGGATACAATGAGCAGTTCTTC. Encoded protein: CASSDYGGAGYNEQFF.

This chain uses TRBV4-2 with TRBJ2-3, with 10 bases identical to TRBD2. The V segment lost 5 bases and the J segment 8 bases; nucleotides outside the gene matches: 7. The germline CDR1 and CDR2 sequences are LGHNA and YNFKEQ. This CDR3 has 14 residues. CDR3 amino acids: CASSLRRTSGTQYF. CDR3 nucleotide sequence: TGTGCCAGCAGCTTACGTCGGACTAGCGGTACGCAGTATTTT.